The T cell receptor (beta chain) under discussion was sequenced for a study of identical twins. Study-wide points: Insertions were fewer in abundant cord blood beta clonotypes, whereas memory repertoires showed none of this pattern.

One entry per CDR3 protein, called by TCRdb with MiXCR from the 5' RACE reads. The sample yields a few hundred thousand distinct CDR3 sequences, under 20% seen once. Per the germline V gene, CDR1 is MGHRA and CDR2 is YSYEKL. Trimming stripped 4 bases from V and 0 bases from J, with 9 bases between. The CDR3 runs 15 residues. In this sample, this clonotype turned up a few times. As yet, its antigen is unknown. Sequencing was done on a sample of naive T cells sorted from blood. This TCR was recovered from a man between 45 and 60 years old in good health. The rearrangement links TRBV4-1 to TRBJ2-2; possible D gene TRBD2, 5 bases. CDR3 coding DNA: TGCGCCAGCAGCCGGGGAGTGGCGAACACCGGGGAGCTGTTTTTT. This encodes CASSRGVANTGELFF.